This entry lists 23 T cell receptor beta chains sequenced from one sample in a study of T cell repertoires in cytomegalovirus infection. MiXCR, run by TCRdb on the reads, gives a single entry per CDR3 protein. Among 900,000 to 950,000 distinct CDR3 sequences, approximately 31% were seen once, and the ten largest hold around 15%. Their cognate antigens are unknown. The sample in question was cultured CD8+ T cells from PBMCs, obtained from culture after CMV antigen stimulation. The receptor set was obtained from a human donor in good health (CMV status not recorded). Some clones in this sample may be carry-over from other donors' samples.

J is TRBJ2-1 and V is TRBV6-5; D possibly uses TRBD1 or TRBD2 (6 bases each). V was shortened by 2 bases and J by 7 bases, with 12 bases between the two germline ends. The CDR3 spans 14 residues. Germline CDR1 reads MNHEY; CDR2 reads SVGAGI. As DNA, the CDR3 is TGTGCCAGCAGTTACCTAAGGGGGGAAAATGAGCAGTTCTTC. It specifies CASSYLRGENEQFF.

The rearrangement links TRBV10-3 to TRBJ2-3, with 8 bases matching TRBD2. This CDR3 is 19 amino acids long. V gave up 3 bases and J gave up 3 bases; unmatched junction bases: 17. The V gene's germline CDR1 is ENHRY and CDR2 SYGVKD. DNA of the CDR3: TGTGCCATCAGTGAATATCTCCCTCCCCGGAGCGGGGGAACAGATACGCAGTATTTT. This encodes CAISEYLPPRSGGTDTQYF.

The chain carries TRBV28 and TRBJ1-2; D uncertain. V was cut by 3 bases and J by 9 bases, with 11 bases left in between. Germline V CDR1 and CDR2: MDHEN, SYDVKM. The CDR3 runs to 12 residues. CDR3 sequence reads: CASSFPLLRYTF. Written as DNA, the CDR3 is TGTGCCAGCAGTTTCCCCCTCCTGCGCTACACCTTC.

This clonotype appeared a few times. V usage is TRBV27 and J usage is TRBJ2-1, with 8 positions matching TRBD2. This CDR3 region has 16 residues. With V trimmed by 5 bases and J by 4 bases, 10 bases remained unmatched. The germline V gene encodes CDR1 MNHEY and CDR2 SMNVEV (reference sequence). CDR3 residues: CASSPDLAGLYNEQFF. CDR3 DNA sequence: TGTGCCAGCAGTCCGGACCTAGCGGGCCTTTACAATGAGCAGTTCTTC.

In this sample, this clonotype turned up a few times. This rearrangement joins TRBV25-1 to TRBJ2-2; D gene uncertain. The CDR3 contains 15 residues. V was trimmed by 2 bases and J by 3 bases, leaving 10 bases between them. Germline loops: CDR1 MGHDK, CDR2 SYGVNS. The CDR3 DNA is TGTGCCAGCAGTGAAACGAACAGAGACACCGGGGAGCTGTTTTTT. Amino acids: CASSETNRDTGELFF. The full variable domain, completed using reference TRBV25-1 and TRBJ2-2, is EADIYQTPRYLVIGTGKKITLECSQTMGHDKMYWYQQDPGMELHLIHYSYGVNSTEKGDLSSESTVSRIRTEHFPLTLESARPSHTSQYLCASSETNRDTGELFFGEGSRLTVL.

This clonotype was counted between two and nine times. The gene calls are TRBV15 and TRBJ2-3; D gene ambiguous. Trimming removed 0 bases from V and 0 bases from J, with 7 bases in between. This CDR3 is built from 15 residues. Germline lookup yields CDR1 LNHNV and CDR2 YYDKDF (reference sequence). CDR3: CATSRDRDSTDTQYF. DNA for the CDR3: TGTGCCACCAGCAGAGATCGAGACAGCACAGATACGCAGTATTTT.

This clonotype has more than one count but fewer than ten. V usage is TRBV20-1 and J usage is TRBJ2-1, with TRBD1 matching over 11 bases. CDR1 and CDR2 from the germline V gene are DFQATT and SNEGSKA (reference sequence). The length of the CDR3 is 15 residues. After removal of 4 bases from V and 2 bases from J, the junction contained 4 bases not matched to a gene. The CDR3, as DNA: TGCAGTGCTAAGGAGGACAGGGGGCCCTACAATGAGCAGTTCTTC. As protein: CSAKEDRGPYNEQFF.

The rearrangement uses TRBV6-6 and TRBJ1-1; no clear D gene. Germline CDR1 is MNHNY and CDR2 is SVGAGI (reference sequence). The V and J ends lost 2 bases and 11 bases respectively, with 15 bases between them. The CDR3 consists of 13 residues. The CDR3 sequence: CASSYIFRSDAFF. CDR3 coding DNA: TGTGCCAGCAGTTACATCTTCCGCAGCGACGCTTTCTTT.

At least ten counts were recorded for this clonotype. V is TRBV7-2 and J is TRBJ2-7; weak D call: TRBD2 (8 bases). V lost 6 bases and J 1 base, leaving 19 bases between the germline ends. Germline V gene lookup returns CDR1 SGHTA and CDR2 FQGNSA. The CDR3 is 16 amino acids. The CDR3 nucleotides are TGTGCCAGCAGTATAGCGGGACAGATATATTCCTACGAGCAGTACTTC. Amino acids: CASSIAGQIYSYEQYF. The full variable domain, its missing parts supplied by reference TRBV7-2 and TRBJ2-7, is GAGVSQSPSNKVTEKGKDVELRCDPISGHTALYWYRQSLGQGLEFLIYFQGNSAPDKSGLPSDRFSAERTGGSVSTLTIQRTQQEDSAVYLCASSIAGQIYSYEQYFGPGTRLTVT.

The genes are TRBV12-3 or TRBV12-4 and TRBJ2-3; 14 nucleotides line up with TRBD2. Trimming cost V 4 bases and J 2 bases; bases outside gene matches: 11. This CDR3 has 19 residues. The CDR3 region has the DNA TGTGCCAGCAGTTCCTCGGGACTAGCGGGGGCGGCCTCCACAGATACGCAGTATTTT. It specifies CASSSSGLAGAASTDTQYF.

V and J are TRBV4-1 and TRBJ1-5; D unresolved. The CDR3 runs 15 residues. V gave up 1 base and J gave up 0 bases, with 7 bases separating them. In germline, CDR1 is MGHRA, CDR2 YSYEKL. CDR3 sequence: CASSQVELSNQPQHF. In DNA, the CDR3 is TGCGCCAGCAGCCAAGTAGAACTTAGCAATCAGCCCCAGCATTTT.

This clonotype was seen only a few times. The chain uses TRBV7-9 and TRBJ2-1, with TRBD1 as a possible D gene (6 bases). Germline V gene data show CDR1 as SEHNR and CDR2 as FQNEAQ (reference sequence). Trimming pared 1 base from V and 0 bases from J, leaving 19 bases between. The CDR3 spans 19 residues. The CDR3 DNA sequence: TGTGCCAGCAGCTTAGAACCAAGATTAGTGGGGGCCTCCTACAATGAGCAGTTCTTC. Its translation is CASSLEPRLVGASYNEQFF.

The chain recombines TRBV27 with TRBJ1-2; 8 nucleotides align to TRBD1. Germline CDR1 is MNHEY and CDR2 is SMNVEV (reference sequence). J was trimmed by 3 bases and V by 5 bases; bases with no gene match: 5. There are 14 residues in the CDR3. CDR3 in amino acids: CASSISTGDYGYTF. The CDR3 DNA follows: TGTGCCAGCAGTATCTCGACAGGGGACTATGGCTACACCTTC.

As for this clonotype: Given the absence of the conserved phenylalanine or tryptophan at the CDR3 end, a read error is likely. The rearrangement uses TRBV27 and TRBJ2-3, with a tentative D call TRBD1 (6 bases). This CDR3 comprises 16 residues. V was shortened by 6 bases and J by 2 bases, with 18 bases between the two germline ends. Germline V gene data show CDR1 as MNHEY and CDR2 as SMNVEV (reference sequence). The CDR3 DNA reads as TGTGCCAGCAGCCGCCCCCCACAGGGAGCCACAGATACGCAGTATTCT. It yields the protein CASSRPPQGATDTQYS.

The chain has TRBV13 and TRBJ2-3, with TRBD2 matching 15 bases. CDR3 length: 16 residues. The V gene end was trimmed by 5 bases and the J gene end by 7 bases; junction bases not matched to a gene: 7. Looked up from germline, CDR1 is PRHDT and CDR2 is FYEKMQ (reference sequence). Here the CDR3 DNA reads TGTGCCAGCAGCCCCGGGACTAGCGGGGGGCCTTATACGCAGTATTTT. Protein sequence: CASSPGTSGGPYTQYF.

The CDR3 DNA sequence: TGTGCCAGCAGTTTTCGGACTAGCGGGGGAAGGGTAGAGACCCAGTACTTC. This encodes CASSFRTSGGRVETQYF. The V call is TRBV12-3 or TRBV12-4, the J call TRBJ2-5, with 13 bases aligning to TRBD2. CDR3 length: 17 residues. Trimming at V came to 3 bases and at J to 4 bases, leaving 8 bases not matched to a gene.

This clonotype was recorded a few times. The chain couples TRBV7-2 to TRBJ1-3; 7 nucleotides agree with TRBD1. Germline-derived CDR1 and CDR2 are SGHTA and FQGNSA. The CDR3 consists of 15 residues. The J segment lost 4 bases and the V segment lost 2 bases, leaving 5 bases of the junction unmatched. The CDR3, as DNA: TGTGCCAGCAGCTTACTACAGGGGATCGGAAACACCATATATTTT. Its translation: CASSLLQGIGNTIYF. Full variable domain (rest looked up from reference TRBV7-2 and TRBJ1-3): GAGVSQSPSNKVTEKGKDVELRCDPISGHTALYWYRQSLGQGLEFLIYFQGNSAPDKSGLPSDRFSAERTGGSVSTLTIQRTQQEDSAVYLCASSLLQGIGNTIYFGEGSWLTVV.

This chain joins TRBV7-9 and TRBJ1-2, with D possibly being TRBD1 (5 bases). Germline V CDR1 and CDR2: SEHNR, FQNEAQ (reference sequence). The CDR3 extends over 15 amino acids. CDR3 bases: TGTGTCTTGGTTGGACATGGGGCCCACGACTATGGCTACACCTTC. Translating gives CVLVGHGAHDYGYTF.

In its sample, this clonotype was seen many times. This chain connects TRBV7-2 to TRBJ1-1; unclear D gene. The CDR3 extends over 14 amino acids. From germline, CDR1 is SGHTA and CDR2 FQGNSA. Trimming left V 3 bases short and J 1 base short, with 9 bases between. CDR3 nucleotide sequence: TGTGCCAGCAGCTTGGTAATGGCGAACACTGAAGCTTTCTTT. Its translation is CASSLVMANTEAFF.

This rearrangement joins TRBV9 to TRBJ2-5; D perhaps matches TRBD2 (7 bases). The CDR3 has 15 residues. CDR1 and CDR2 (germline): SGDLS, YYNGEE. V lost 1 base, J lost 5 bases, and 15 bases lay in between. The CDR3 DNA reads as TGTGCCAGCAGCGTACGGGGGGCGAGTGCGGAGACCCAGTACTTC. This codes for CASSVRGASAETQYF.

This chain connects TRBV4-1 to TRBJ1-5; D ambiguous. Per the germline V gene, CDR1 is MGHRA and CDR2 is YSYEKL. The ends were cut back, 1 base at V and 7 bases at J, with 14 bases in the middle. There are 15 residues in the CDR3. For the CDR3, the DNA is TGCGCCAGCAGCCAAGGGCTGCTGGGCGTACAGCCCCAGCATTTT. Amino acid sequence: CASSQGLLGVQPQHF.

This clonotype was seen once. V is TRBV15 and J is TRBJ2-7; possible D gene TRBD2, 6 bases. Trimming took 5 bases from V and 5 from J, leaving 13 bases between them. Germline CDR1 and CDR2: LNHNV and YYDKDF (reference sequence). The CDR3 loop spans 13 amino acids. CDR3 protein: CATSHLGEDEQYF. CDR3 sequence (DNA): TGTGCCACCAGCCACCTAGGGGAGGACGAGCAGTACTTC.

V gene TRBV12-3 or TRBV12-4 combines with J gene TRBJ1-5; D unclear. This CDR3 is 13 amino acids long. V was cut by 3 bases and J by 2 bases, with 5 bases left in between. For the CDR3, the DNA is TGTGCCAGCAGTTTTTTTCGCAATCAGCCCCAGCATTTT. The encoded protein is CASSFFRNQPQHF.